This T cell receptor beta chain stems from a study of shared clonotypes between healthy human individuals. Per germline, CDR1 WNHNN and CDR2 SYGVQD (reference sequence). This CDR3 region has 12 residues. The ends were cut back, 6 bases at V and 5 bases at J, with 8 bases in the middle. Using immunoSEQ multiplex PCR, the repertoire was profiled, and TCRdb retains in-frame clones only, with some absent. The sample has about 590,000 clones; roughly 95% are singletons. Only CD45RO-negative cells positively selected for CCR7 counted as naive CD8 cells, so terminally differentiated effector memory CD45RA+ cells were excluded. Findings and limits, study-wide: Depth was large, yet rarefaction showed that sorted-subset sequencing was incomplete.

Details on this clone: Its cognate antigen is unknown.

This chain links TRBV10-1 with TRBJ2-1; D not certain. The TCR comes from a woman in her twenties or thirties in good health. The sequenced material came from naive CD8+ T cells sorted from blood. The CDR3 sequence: CASSLTDNEQFF. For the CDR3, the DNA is TGCGCCAGCAGCCTTACCGACAATGAGCAGTTCTTC.